This TCR beta chain originates from a study of shared clonotypes between healthy human individuals (TCRdb year 2020). For context, the study as a whole: The cohort comprised a couple of women and three men aged 18 to 49 years. For each donor, three plates each were used for CD4 naive and CD4 memory, two plates were used for CD8 naive, and one plate was used for CD8 memory. Blood TCR repertoires of four to six healthy adults were deeply sequenced to estimate repertoire size and the extent of clonotype sharing between individuals. To increase sequencing depth and limit assay-specific biases, different laboratories used diverse techniques to prepare libraries and sequence TCR repertoires. Each donor's leukapheresis produced roughly between about 0.9 and 9.5 billion PBMCs.

Using the deep immunoSEQ assay, multiplex PCR amplified TCR CDR3 regions from genomic DNA. Genomic DNA extracted from each cell subset was distributed evenly over all wells of several immunoSEQ 96-well plates, and each plate served as one replicate. Each replicate PCR for sorted subsets received roughly 0.2 ug genomic DNA, equal to about 29,000 T cell genomes. The purified libraries were quantified using a Qubit 3.0 fluorometer, sized with a Bioanalyzer 2100, and then quantified again using the KAPA Library Quantification kit. Every immunoSEQ 96-well plate was sequenced on a dedicated single-read 150-cycle Illumina NextSeq 550 flow cell. On the study's bioinformatics: Because only junctional sequences without quality scores were contained in the immunoSEQ output, filtering matching that applied to full-length reads could not be performed. Sequences were annotated with PyIR, a Python wrapper for IgBLAST v1.9, and V/J genes and CDR3 were assigned using IMGT germline references. Reads were removed for weak V/J assignments (E-value above 1e-6), missing CDR3, stop codons, out-of-frame junctions, or ambiguous translated residues. V3J clonotypes were defined as sequences sharing an identical inferred V gene, J gene, and CDR3 amino acid sequence. The percentage overlap between two repertoires was calculated by dividing the number of shared unique clonotypes by the size of the smaller repertoire. Richness of each repertoire was evaluated using RTK rarefaction, the Chao1 estimator, and Recon v2.1 estimates of unobserved clonotypes. OLGA was used to compute generation probabilities for all TCRbeta clonotypes that the gDNA method yielded from several donors. TCRdb took over this immuneACCESS table, retaining in-frame rearrangements with V and J assigned. Such tables are incomplete; in checked studies, under half of the missing clones stem from an unresolved V gene, and the remainder is unexplained. V and J calls and clone size are copied from that table; D and trimming were computed from the DNA. In this sample the table shows about 2.4 million clones, approximately 94% of which occur a single time. Of the sample, over 0.12% is held by the ten largest clones.

Findings and caveats that apply to the study as a whole: Pairwise subsampling indicated that sequencing depth was expected to affect the degree of clonotype sharing among donors. Sampling was restricted to blood, and TCR repertoires in tissue are likely to differ from TCR repertoires in blood. Naive subsets generally had larger estimated clonotype richness than memory subsets. Roughly 5.2% of naive CD4, 3.5% of naive CD8, 2% to 2.5% of memory CD4, and 0.4% of memory CD8 clonotypes were shared across a few donors. Even with the large sequencing depth, rarefaction of the sorted-subset datasets indicated that sequencing was incomplete. Because the study included a small number of donors, the genetic and exposure-history diversity represented was limited. Compared with non-shared clonotypes, clonotypes shared by all four sorted-subset donors had higher generation probabilities.

This clone was observed once. The specificity of this receptor is unknown. No base qualities exist here, and no much larger clone lies one base off it. From its cysteine to its phenylalanine, the CDR3 spans 14 amino acids. Of all the DNA, just the CDR3 is kept, 42 bases in frame from base 1. CDR1 SGHVS and CDR2 FNYEAQ were looked up in the germline V gene. Clipping removes 5 bases from V and 5 bases from J, with 4 as the unmatched junction base count. Healthy HIV-negative adults with no recently reported acute infections or vaccinations were included as donors. Every donor was a Caucasian adult living in Nashville, Tennessee, USA. Magnetic negative selection was used to enrich CD4+ T cells, after which naive cells were positively selected on CD45RA and the negative fraction became the memory subset. After blood collection by leukapheresis, PBMCs were isolated using Ficoll-Histopaque density gradient centrifugation and then cryopreserved in the vapor phase of liquid nitrogen. Analytical flow cytometry was used to check the purity and quantity of every magnetically sorted T cell population. From each sorted fraction, genomic DNA was isolated and quantified by UV absorbance on a Nanodrop 2000c.

The clonotype comes from a man between 18 and 29 years old in good health. The V and J segments used are TRBV7-6 and TRBJ2-5, with 11 central nucleotides matching TRBD1. Sequencing input: naive CD4+ T cells sorted from blood. The cell subset or site label, read with the paper, signifies: CD45RA+ positively selected. The nucleotide sequence reads TGTGCCAGCAGCCCACGGACAGGGGGCGAGACCCAGTACTTC. Translated, this gives CASSPRTGGETQYF.